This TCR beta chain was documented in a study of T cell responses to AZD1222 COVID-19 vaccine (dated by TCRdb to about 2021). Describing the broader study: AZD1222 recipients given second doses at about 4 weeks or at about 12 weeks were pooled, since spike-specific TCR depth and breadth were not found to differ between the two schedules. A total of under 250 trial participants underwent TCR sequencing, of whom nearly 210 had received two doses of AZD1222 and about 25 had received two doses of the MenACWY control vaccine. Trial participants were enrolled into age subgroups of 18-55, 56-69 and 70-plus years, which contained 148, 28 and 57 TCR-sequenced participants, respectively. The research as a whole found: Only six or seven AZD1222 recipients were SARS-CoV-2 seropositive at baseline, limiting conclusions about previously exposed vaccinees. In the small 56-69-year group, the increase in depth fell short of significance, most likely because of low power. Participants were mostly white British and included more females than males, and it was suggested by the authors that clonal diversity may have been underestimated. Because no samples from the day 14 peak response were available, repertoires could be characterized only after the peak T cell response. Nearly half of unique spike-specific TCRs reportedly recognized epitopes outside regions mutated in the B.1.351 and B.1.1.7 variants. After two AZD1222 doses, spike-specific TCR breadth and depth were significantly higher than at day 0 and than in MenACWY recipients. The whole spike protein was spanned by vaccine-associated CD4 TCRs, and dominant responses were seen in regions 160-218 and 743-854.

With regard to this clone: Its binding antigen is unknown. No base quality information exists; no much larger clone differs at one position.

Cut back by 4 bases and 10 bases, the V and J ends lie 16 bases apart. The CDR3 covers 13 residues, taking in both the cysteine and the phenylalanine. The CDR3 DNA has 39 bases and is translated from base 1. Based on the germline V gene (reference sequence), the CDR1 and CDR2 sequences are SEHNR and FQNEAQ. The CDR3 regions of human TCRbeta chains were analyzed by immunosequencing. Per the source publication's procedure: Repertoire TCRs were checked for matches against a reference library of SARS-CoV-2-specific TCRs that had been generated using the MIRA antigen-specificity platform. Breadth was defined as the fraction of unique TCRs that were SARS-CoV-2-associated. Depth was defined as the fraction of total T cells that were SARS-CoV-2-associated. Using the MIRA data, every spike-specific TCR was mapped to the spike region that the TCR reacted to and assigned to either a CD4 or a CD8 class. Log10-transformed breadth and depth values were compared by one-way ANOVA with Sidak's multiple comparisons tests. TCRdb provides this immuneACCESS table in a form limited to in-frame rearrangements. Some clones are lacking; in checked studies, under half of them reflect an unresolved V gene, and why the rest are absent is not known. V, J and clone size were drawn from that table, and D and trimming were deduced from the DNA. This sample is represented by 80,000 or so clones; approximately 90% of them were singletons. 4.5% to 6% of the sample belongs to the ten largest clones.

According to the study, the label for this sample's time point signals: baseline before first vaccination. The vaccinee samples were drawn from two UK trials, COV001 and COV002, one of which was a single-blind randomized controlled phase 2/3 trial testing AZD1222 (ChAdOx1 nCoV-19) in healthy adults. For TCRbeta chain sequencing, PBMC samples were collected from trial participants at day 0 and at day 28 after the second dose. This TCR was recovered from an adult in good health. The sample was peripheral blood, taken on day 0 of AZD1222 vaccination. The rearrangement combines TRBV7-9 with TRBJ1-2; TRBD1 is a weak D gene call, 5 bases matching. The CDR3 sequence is CASSSIGGVVYTF. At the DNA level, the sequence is TGTGCCAGCAGCTCTATTGGGGGGGTAGTCTACACCTTC.